This entry describes one T cell receptor (beta chain). This entry comes from a study of somatic mutations in cytotoxic T cells in rheumatoid arthritis. Produced via immunoSEQ multiplex PCR; TCRdb's table is partial and in-frame only. The sample holds about 17,000 clones, under 80% seen once. The sample was CD8+ T cells sorted from blood. The sequence came from a man aged 55 to 69 in good health.

CDR3 sequence (DNA): TGTGCCAGCAGTTACCCCCCAGACAGGGGGGGTTACGAGCAGTACTTC. This translates into CASSYPPDRGGYEQYF. This chain uses TRBV6-5 with TRBJ2-7; 9 positions match TRBD1. The V gene's germline CDR1 is MNHEY and CDR2 SVGAGI. The length of the CDR3 is 16 residues. V was clipped by 2 bases and J by 4 bases; unmatched bases: 9.